This entry concerns a single T cell receptor beta chain. Other DNA variants within this sample encode the same CDR3. Germline values: CDR1 SGHRS, CDR2 YFSETQ. The CDR3 totals 16 residues. V shed 0 bases and J 2 bases; nucleotides not matched to a gene: 1. Blood draws occurred at baseline, cycle 4 day 1, and cycle 7 day 1. Only in-frame clones appear in the TCRdb table, and some are missing; sequencing was by immunoSEQ multiplex PCR. This table holds around 80,000 clones, around 87% found once. The data originate from a study of OX40 agonist ivuxolimab in advanced cancers. Overall study context: Ivuxolimab was delivered to patients intravenously every 2 weeks at doses spanning 0.01 to 10 mg/kg.

The rearrangement uses TRBV5-1 and TRBJ2-5; 13 nucleotides agree with TRBD2. Material: CD4+ or CD8+ T cells sorted from blood, obtained in a trial of the OX40 agonist ivuxolimab. This receptor was taken from an adult with an advanced solid tumor such as melanoma, head and neck, liver or kidney cancer. The CDR3, as DNA: TGCGCCAGCAGCTTGGGACTAGCGGGGGGACAAGAGACCCAGTACTTC. Protein: CASSLGLAGGQETQYF.